This TCR beta chain was observed in a study of T cells in Graves' hyperthyroidism and ophthalmopathy. Study information: Specimen type is peripheral blood, collected at initial diagnosis prior to any treatment.

Study-level results: Most clonotypes that expanded in the thyroid above 0.001 also showed up in blood. Ophthalmopathy and stable hyperthyroidism were told apart by a 13 V-J model.

As concerns this clonotype: Its antigen remains unknown.

Amplification of TCR beta CDR3 regions used RNA as the template. A first-round RT-PCR of the TCR CDR3 used the HTBI primer set. TCRdb fed the multiplex PCR reads into MiXCR, producing one record per CDR3 protein. This sample has around 500,000 distinct CDR3 sequences, with about 15% found just once. The material sequenced was blood. This receptor was obtained from a middle-aged woman with Graves' hyperthyroidism.

In DNA form, the CDR3 reads TGTGCCAGTAGCTCCACAAGCGCACGCAGGAGCTATAATTCACCCCTCCACTTT. Translation gives CASSSTSARRSYNSPLHF. The rearrangement links TRBV19 to TRBJ1-6; no reliable D call. The germline V gene encodes CDR1 LNHDA and CDR2 SQIVND (reference sequence). The CDR3 loop spans 18 amino acids. V was trimmed by 6 bases and J by 3 bases, leaving 21 bases between them.